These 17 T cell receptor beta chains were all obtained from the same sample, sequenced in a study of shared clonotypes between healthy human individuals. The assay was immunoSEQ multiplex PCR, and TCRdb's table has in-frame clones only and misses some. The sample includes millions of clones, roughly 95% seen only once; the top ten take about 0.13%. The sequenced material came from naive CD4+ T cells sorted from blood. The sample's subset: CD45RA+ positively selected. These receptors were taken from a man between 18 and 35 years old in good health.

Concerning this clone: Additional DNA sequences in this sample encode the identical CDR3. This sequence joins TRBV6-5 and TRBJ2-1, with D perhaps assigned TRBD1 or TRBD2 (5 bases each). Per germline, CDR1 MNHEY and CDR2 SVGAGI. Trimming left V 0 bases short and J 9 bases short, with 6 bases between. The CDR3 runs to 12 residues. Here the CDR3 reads CASSYSRGEQFF. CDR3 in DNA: TGTGCCAGCAGTTACTCGAGGGGTGAGCAGTTCTTC.

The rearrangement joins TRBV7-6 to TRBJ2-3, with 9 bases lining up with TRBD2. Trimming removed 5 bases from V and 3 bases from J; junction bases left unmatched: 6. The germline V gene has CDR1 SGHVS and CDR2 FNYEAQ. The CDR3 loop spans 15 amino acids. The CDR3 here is CASSLSGSVTDTQYF. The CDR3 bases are TGTGCCAGCAGCCTTAGCGGGAGCGTAACAGATACGCAGTATTTT.

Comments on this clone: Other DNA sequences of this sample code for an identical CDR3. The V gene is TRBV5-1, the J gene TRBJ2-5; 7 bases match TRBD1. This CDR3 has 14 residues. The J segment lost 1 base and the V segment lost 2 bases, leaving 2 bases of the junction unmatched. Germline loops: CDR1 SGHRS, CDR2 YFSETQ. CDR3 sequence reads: CASSFGTVQETQYF. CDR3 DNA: TGCGCCAGCAGCTTTGGGACAGTCCAAGAGACCCAGTACTTC.

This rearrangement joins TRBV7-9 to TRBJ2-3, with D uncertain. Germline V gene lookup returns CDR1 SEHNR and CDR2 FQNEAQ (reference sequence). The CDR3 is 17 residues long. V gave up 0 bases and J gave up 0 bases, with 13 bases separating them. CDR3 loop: CASSLAEIPSSTDTQYF. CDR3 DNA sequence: TGTGCCAGCAGCTTAGCTGAAATCCCCTCGAGCACAGATACGCAGTATTTT.

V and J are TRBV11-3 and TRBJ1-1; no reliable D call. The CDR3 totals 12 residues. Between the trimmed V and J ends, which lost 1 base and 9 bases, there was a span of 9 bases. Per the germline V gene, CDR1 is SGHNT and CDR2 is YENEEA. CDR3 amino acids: CASSLGGSQAFF. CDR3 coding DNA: TGTGCCAGCAGCTTAGGAGGTTCACAAGCTTTCTTT.

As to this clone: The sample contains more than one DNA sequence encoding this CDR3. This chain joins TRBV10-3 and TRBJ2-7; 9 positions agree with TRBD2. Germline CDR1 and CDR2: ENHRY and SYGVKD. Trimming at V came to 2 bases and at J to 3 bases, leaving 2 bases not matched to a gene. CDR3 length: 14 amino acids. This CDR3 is CAISESGGSYEQYF. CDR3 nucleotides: TGTGCCATCAGTGAGAGCGGGGGGAGCTACGAGCAGTACTTC.

The CDR3 is CASSLSVSGADTQYF. The CDR3 DNA reads TGTGCCAGCAGCTTAAGCGTTAGTGGCGCAGATACGCAGTATTTT. The chain links TRBV7-2 to TRBJ2-3; D call uncertain. The CDR3 contains 15 residues. The germline V gene encodes CDR1 SGHTA and CDR2 FQGNSA. V dropped 2 bases and J dropped 4 bases, with 13 bases sitting between them.

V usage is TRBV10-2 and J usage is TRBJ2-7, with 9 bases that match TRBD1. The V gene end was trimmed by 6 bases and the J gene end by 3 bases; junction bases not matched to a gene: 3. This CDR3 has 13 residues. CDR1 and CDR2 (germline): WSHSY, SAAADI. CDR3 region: CASRGQGIYEQYF. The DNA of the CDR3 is TGCGCCAGCAGGGGACAGGGAATCTACGAGCAGTACTTC.

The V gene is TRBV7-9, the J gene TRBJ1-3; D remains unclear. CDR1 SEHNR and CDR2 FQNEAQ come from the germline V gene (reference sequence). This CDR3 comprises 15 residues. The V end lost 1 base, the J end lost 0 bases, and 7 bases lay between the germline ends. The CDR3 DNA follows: TGTGCCAGCAGCTTAGACGGGTACTCTGGAAACACCATATATTTT. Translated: CASSLDGYSGNTIYF.

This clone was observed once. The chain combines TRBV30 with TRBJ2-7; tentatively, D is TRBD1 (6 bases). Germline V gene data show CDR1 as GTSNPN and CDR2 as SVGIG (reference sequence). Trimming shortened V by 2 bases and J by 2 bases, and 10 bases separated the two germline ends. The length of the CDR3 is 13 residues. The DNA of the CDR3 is TGTGCCTGGAGTCCAGGGGCCCCCTACGAGCAGTACTTC. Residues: CAWSPGAPYEQYF.

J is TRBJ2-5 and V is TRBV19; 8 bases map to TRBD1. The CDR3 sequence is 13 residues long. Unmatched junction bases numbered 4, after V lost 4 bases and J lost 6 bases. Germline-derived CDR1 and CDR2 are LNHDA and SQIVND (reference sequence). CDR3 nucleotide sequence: TGTGCCAGTAGTAAAGACAGGGGAAAGACCCAGTACTTC. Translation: CASSKDRGKTQYF.

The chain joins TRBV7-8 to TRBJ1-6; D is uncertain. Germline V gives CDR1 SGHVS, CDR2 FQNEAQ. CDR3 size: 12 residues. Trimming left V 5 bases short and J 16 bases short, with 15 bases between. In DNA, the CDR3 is TGTGCCAGCAGCAATTCGAGGGATGGTCTCCACTTT. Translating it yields CASSNSRDGLHF.

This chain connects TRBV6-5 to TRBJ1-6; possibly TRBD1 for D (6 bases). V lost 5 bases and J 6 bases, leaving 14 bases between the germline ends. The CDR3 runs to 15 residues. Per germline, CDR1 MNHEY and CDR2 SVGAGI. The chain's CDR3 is CASSRLKGVNSPLHF. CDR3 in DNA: TGTGCCAGCAGTCGTCTGAAGGGGGTTAATTCACCCCTCCACTTT.

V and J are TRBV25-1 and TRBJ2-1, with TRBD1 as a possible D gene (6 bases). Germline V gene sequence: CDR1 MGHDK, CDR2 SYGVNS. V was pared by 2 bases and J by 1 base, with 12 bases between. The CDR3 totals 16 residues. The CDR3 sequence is CASSETTGWSYNEQFF. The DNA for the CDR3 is TGTGCCAGCAGTGAAACTACAGGGTGGTCCTACAATGAGCAGTTCTTC.

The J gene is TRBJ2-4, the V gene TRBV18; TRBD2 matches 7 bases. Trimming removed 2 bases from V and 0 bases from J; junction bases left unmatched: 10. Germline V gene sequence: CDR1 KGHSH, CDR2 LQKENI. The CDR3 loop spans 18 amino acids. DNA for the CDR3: TGTGCCAGCTCACCATGGGCGGGAGAATTGGGAGCCAAAAACATTCAGTACTTC. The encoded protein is CASSPWAGELGAKNIQYF. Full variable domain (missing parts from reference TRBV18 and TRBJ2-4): NAGVMQNPRHLVRRRGQEARLRCSPMKGHSHVYWYRQLPEEGLKFMVYLQKENIIDESGMPKERFSAEFPKEGPSILRIQQVVRGDSAAYFCASSPWAGELGAKNIQYFGAGTRLSVL.

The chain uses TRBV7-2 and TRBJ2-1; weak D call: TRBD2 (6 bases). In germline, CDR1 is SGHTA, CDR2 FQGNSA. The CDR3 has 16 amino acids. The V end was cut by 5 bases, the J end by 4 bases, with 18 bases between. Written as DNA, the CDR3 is TGTGCCAGCAGCCGCTCGAGGAGCGGGCTGTACAATGAGCAGTTCTTC. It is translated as CASSRSRSGLYNEQFF. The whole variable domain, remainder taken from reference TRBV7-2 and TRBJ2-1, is GAGVSQSPSNKVTEKGKDVELRCDPISGHTALYWYRQSLGQGLEFLIYFQGNSAPDKSGLPSDRFSAERTGGSVSTLTIQRTQQEDSAVYLCASSRSRSGLYNEQFFGPGTRLTVL.

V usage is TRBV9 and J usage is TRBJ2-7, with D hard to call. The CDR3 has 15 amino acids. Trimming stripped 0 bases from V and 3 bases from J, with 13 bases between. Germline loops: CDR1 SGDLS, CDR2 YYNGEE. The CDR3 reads CASSVEEMGNYEQYF. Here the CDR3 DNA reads TGTGCCAGCAGCGTAGAAGAGATGGGAAACTACGAGCAGTACTTC.